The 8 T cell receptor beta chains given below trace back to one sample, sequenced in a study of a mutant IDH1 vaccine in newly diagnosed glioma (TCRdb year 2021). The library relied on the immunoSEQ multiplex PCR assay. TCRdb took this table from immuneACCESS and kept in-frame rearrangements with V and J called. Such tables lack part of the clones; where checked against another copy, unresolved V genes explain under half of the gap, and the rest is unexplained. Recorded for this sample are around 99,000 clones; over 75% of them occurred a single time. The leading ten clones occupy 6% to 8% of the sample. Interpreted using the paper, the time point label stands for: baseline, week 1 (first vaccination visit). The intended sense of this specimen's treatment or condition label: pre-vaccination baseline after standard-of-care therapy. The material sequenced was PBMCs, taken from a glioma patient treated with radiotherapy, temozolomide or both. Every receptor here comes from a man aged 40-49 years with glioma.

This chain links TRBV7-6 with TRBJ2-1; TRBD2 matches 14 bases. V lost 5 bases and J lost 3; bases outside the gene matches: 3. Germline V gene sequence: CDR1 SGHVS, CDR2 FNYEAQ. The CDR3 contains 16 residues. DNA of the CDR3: TGTGCCAGCAGCCCCGGGACTAGCGGGAGCTACAATGAGCAGTTCTTC. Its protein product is CASSPGTSGSYNEQFF.

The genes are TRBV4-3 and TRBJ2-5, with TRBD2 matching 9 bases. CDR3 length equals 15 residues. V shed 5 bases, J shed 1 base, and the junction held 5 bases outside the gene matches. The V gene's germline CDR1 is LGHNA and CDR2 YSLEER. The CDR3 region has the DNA TGCGCCAGCAGCGCGAGCGGGGGGCCCCAAGAGACCCAGTACTTC. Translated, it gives CASSASGGPQETQYF.

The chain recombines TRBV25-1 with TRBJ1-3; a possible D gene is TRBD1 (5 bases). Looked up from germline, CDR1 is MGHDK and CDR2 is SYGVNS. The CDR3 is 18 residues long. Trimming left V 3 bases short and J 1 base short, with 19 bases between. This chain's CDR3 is CASSEMNRDSRSGNTIYF. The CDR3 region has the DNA TGTGCCAGCAGTGAGATGAATCGGGACTCAAGGTCTGGAAACACCATATATTTT.

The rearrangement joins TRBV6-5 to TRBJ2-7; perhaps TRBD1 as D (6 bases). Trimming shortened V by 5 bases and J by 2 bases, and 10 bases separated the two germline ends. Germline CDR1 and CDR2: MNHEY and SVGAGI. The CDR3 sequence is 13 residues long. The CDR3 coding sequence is TGTGCCAGCAGTACCGGACAGACCTACGAGCAGTACTTC. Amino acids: CASSTGQTYEQYF.

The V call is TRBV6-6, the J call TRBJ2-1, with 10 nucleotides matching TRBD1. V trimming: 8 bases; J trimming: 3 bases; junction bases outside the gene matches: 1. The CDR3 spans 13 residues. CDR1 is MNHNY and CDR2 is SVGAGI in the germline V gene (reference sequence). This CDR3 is CASRDRGYNEQFF. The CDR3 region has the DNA TGTGCCAGCCGGGACAGGGGCTACAATGAGCAGTTCTTC.

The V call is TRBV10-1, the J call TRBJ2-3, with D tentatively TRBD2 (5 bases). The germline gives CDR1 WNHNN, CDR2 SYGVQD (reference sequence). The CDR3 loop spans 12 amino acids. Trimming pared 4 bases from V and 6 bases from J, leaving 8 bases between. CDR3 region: CASSVPGDTQYF. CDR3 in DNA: TGCGCCAGCAGTGTTCCGGGGGATACGCAGTATTTT.

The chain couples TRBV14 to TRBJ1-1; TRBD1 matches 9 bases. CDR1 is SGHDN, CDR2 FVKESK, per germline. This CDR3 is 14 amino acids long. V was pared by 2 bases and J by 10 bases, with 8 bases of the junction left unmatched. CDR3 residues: CASSQTGGVSSAFF. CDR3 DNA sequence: TGTGCCAGCAGCCAAACAGGGGGCGTTAGCTCAGCTTTCTTT.

Here the CDR3 reads CASSLVGGGPADTQYF. The CDR3 DNA follows: TGTGCCAGCAGCTTGGTAGGAGGGGGGCCTGCAGATACGCAGTATTTT. V usage is TRBV7-2 and J usage is TRBJ2-3; D may correspond to TRBD1 or TRBD2 (6 bases each). This CDR3 spans 16 amino acids. The V gene lost 3 bases and the J gene lost 4 bases, with 17 bases spanning the gap. The V gene's germline CDR1 is SGHTA and CDR2 FQGNSA.